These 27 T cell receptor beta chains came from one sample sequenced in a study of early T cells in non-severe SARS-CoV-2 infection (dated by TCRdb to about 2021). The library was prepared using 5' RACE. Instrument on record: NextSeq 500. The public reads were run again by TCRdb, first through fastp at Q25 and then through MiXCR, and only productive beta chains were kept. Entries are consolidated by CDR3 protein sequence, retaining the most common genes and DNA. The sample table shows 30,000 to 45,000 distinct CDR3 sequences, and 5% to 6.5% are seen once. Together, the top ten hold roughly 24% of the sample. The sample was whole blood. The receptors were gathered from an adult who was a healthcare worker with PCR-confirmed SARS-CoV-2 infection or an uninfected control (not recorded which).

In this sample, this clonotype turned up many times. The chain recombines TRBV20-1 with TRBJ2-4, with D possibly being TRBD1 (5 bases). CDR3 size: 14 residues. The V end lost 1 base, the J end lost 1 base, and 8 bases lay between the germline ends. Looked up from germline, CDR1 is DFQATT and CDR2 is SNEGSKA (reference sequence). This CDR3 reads CSARVRGAKNIQYF. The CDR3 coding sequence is TGCAGTGCTAGAGTTAGGGGTGCCAAAAACATTCAGTACTTC.

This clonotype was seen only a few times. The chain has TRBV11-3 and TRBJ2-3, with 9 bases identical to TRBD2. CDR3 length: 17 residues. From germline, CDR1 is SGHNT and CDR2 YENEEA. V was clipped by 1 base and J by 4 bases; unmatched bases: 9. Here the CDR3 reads CASSLAIGGRAADTQYF. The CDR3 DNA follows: TGTGCCAGCAGCTTAGCCATCGGCGGGAGGGCCGCAGATACGCAGTATTTT.

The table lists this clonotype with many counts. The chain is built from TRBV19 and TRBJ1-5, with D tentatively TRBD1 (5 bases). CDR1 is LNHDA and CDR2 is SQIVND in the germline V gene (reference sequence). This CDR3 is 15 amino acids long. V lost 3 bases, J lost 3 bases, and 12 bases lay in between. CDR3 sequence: CASSIRKGFNQPQHF. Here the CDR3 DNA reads TGTGCCAGTAGTATCCGAAAGGGGTTCAATCAGCCCCAGCATTTT.

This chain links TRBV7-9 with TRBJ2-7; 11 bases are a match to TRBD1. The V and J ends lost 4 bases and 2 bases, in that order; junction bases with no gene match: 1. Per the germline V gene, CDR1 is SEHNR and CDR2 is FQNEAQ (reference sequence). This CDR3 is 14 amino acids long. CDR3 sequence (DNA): TGTGCCAGCAGCTCGGACAGGGGGCCCTACGAGCAGTACTTC. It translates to CASSSDRGPYEQYF.

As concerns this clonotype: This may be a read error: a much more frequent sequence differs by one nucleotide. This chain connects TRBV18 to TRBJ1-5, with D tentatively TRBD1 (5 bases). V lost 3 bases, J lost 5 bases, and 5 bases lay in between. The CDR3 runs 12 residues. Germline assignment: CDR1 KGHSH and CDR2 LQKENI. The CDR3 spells CASSPGDQPQHF. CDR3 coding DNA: TGTGCCAGCTCACCGGGGGATCAGCCCCAGCATTTT.

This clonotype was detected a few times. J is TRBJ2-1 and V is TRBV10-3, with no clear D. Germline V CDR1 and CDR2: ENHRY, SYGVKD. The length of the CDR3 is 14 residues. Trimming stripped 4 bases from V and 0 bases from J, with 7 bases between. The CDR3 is CAISVTGSYNEQFF. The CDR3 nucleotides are TGTGCCATCAGTGTAACGGGCTCCTACAATGAGCAGTTCTTC.

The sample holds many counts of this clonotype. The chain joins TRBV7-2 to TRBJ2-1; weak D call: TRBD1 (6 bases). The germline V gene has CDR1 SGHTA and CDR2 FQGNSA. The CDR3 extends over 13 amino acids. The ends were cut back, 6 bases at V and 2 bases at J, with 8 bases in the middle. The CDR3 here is CASRDSAYNEQFF. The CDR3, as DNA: TGTGCCAGCAGGGACAGCGCCTACAATGAGCAGTTCTTC.

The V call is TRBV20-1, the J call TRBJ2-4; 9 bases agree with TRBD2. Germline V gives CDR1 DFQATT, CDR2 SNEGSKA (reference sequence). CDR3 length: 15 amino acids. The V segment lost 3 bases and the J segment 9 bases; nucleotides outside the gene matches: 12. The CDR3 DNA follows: TGCAGTGCTAGTCCCCCCAACAGCGGGGGGTCCATTCAGTACTTC. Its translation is CSASPPNSGGSIQYF.

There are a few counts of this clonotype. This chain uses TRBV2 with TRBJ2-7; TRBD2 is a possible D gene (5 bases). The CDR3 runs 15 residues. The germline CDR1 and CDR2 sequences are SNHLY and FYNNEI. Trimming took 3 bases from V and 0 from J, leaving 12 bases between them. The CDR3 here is CASSEGRTPSYEQYF. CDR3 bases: TGTGCCAGCAGTGAGGGCAGGACTCCCTCCTACGAGCAGTACTTC.

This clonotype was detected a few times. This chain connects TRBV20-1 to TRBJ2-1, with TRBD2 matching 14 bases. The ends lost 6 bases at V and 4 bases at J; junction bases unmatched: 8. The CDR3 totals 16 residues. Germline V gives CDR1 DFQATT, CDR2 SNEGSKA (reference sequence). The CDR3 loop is CSAGGTSGGLYNEQFF. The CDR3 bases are TGCAGTGCGGGAGGGACTAGCGGGGGCCTATACAATGAGCAGTTCTTC.

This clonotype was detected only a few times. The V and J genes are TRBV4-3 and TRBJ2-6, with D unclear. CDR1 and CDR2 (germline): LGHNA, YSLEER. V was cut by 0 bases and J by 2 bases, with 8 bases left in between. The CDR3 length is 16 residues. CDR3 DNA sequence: TGCGCCAGCAGCCAAGATAGGTGGGCTGGGGCCAACGTCCTGACTTTC. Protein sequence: CASSQDRWAGANVLTF.

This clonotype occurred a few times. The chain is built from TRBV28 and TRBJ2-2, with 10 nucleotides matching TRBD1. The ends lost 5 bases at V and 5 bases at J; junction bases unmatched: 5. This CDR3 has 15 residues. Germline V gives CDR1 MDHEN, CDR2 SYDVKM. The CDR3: CASSGGDRGTGELFF. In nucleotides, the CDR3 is TGTGCCAGCAGTGGGGGGGACAGGGGTACCGGGGAGCTGTTTTTT. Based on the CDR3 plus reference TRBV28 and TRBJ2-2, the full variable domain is DVKVTQSSRYLVKRTGEKVFLECVQDMDHENMFWYRQDPGLGLRLIYFSYDVKMKEKGDIPEGYSVSREKKERFSLILESASTNQTSMYLCASSGGDRGTGELFFGEGSRLTVL.

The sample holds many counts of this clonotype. The DNA for the CDR3 is TGCGCCAGCAGTAACGGACTAGCGCTCTCCTACGAGCAGTACTTC. Translating gives CASSNGLALSYEQYF. The rearrangement uses TRBV5-1 and TRBJ2-7, with 9 positions matching TRBD2. V was pared by 5 bases and J by 0 bases, with 6 bases of the junction left unmatched. The CDR3 has 15 residues. From germline, CDR1 is SGHRS and CDR2 YFSETQ.

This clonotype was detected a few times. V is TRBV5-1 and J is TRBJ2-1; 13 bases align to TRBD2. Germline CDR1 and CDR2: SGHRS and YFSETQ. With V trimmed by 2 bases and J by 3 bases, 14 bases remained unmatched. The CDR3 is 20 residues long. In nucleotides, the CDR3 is TGCGCCAGCAGCTTCCCGGGACTAGCGGGACCTATAAACCACTACAATGAGCAGTTCTTC. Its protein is CASSFPGLAGPINHYNEQFF. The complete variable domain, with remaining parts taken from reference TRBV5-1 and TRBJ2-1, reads KAGVTQTPRYLIKTRGQQVTLSCSPISGHRSVSWYQQTPGQGLQFLFEYFSETQRNKGNFPGRFSGRQFSNSRSEMNVSTLELGDSALYLCASSFPGLAGPINHYNEQFFGPGTRLTVL.

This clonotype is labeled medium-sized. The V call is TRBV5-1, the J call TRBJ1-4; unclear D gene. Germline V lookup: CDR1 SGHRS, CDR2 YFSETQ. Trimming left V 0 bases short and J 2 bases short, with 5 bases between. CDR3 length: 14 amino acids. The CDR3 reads CASSLEGTNEKLFF. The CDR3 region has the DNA TGCGCCAGCAGCTTGGAAGGCACTAATGAAAAACTGTTTTTT.

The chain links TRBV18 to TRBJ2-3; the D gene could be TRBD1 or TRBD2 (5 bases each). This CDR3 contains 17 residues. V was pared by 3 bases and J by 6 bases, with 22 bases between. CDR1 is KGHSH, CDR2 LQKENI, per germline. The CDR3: CASSPPGSGRRGDTQYF. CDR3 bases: TGTGCCAGCTCACCGCCAGGATCGGGACGAAGGGGCGATACGCAGTATTTT.

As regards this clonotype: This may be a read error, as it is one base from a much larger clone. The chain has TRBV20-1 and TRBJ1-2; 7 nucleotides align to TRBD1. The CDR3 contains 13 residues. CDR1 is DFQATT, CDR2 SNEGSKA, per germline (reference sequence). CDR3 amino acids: CRAEETGYYGYTF. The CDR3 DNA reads TGCAGAGCAGAGGAGACAGGGTACTATGGCTACACCTTC.

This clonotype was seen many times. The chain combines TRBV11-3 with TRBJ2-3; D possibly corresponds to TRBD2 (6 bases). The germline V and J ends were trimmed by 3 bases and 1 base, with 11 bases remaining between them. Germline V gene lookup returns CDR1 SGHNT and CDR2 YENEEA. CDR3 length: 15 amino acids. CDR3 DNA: TGTGCCAGCAGCTTCGGGACTCCCGGCACAGATACGCAGTATTTT. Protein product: CASSFGTPGTDTQYF.

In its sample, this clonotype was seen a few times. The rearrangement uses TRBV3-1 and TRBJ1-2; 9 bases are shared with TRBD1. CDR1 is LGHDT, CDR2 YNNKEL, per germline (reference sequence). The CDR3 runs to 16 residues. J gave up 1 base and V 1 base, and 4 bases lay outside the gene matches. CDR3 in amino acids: CASSQAGTGINYGYTF. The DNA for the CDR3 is TGTGCCAGCAGCCAAGCCGGGACAGGGATTAACTATGGCTACACCTTC.

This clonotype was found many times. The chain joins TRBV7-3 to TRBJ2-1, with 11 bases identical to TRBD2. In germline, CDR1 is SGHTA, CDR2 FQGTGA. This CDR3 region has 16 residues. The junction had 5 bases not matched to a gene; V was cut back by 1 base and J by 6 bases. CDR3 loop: CASSLMTSGALNEQFF. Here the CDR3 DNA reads TGTGCCAGCAGCTTAATGACTAGCGGGGCCCTCAATGAGCAGTTCTTC.

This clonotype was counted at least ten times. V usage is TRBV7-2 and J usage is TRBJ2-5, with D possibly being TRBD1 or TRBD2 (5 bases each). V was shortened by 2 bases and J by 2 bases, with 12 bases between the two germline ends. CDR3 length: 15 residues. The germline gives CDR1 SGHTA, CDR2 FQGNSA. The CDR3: CASSLWGMGQETQYF. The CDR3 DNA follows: TGTGCCAGCAGCTTATGGGGGATGGGGCAAGAGACCCAGTACTTC.

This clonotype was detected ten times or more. The CDR3 loop reads CASSQVRLAIYNEQFF. DNA of the CDR3: TGCGCCAGCAGCCAAGTGCGACTAGCGATCTACAATGAGCAGTTCTTC. V gene TRBV4-1 combines with J gene TRBJ2-1; 8 nucleotides line up with TRBD2. V lost 1 base, J lost 3 bases, and 5 bases stayed unmatched. The germline CDR1 and CDR2 sequences are MGHRA and YSYEKL. The CDR3 consists of 16 residues.

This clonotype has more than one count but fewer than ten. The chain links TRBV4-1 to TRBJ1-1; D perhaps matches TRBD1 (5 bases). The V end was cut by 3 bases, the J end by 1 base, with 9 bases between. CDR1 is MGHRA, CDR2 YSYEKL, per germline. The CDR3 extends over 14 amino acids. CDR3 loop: CASSQMGGNTEAFF. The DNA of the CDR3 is TGCGCCAGCAGCCAGATGGGGGGGAACACTGAAGCTTTCTTT.

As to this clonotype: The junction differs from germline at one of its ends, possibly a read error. DNA for the CDR3: TGTGCCAGCAGCGCCCTGAGCGGGGACTACGATGAGCAGTTCTTC. Amino acids: CASSALSGDYDEQFF. This chain joins TRBV7-6 and TRBJ2-1; 7 bases align to TRBD2. This CDR3 has 15 amino acids. The germline CDR1 and CDR2 sequences are SGHVS and FNYEAQ.

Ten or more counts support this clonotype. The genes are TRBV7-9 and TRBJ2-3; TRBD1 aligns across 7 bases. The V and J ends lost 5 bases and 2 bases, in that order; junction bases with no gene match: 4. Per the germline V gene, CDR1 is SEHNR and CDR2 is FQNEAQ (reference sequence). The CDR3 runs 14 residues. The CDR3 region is CASSLQGITDTQYF. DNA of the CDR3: TGTGCCAGCAGCCTACAGGGGATCACAGATACGCAGTATTTT.

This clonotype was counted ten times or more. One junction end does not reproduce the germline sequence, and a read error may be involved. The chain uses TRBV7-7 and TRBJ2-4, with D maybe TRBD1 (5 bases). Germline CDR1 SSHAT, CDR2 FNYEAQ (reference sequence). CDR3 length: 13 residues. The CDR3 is CASSLGQGYIQYF. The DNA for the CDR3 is TGTGCTAGCAGCTTAGGGCAGGGATACATTCAGTACTTC.

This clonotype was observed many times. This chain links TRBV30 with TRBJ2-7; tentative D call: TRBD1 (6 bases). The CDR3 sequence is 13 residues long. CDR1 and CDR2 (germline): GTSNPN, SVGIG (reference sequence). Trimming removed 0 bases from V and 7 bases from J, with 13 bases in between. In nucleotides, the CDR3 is TGTGCCTGGAGTGTCGACAGGACGAGGGAGCAGTACTTC. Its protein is CAWSVDRTREQYF.